A single sample gave rise to the 32 T cell receptor beta chains below, sequenced in a study of human T cells and chemical hapten exposure. Time point specified: patch test 2, 6 weeks after DPC sensitization. Specified treatment: therapeutic diphenylcyclopropenone sensitization with weekly scalp DPC. Using its own MiXCR run on the RACE reads, TCRdb lists one record per CDR3 protein. The data contain hundreds of thousands of distinct CDR3 sequences, about 6% of them singletons. Source: whole blood, taken in connection with sensitization to the hapten diphenylcyclopropenone (DPC). These receptors originate from a woman aged 18 to 35 with alopecia areata. Some clones in this sample may be carry-over from other donors' samples.

This clonotype was seen more than once but under ten times. J is TRBJ1-2 and V is TRBV4-3, with TRBD1 as a possible D gene (6 bases). The CDR3 is made up of 15 amino acids. CDR1 and CDR2 from the germline V gene are LGHNA and YSLEER. V was cut by 0 bases and J by 10 bases, with 18 bases left in between. CDR3 loop: CASSQEDSENRNYTF. For the CDR3, the DNA is TGCGCCAGCAGCCAAGAGGACAGCGAGAACCGGAACTACACCTTC.

The table lists this clonotype with many counts. This chain joins TRBV27 and TRBJ2-7; possibly TRBD2 for D (5 bases). V was clipped by 3 bases and J by 1 base, with 7 bases between them. Germline CDR1 and CDR2: MNHEY and SMNVEV (reference sequence). This CDR3 comprises 13 residues. The DNA of the CDR3 is TGTGCCAGCAGTTTTGGAGGTTCCTACGAGCAGTACTTC. Translated, it gives CASSFGGSYEQYF.

The sample holds many counts of this clonotype. The chain is built from TRBV12-3 or TRBV12-4 and TRBJ1-5; weak D call: TRBD1 (5 bases). This CDR3 spans 14 amino acids. V dropped 11 bases and J dropped 0 bases, with 14 bases sitting between them. The CDR3 DNA follows: TGTGCCTCCGGGGGAGGAAATAGCAATCAGCCCCAGCATTTT. Amino acids: CASGGGNSNQPQHF.

This clonotype was seen at least ten times. The chain uses TRBV12-3 or TRBV12-4 and TRBJ2-2; D unresolved. The CDR3 sequence is 13 residues long. Trimming cost V 4 bases and J 6 bases, with 9 bases left between them. The CDR3 spells CASSSRVAGELFF. The CDR3 bases are TGTGCCAGCAGTTCTCGTGTTGCCGGGGAGCTGTTTTTT.

Ten or more counts support this clonotype. The chain has TRBV5-1 and TRBJ1-6; no reliable D call. Germline loops: CDR1 SGHRS, CDR2 YFSETQ. The CDR3 is 13 amino acids. The V end lost 1 base, the J end lost 5 bases, and 4 bases lay between the germline ends. CDR3 DNA: TGCGCCAGCAGCTTGACAAATAATTCACCCCTCCACTTT. Translating it yields CASSLTNNSPLHF.

This clonotype was detected ten times or more. The chain has TRBV7-8 and TRBJ1-4; D not certain. The CDR3 is 16 residues long. With 0 bases removed from V and 5 bases from J, the gap between germline ends came to 13 bases. Germline values: CDR1 SGHVS, CDR2 FQNEAQ. In DNA form, the CDR3 reads TGTGCCAGCAGCTTAGCGTCCGGGTTCCGGAATGAAAAACTGTTTTTT. Translated, it gives CASSLASGFRNEKLFF.

This chain uses TRBV5-1 with TRBJ2-1, with 8 bases that match TRBD2. Germline V gene sequence: CDR1 SGHRS, CDR2 YFSETQ. V lost 4 bases, J lost 10 bases, and 7 bases stayed unmatched. The CDR3 contains 13 residues. The DNA of the CDR3 is TGCGCCAGCAGCCCGGGACTAGAGGACGAGCAGTTCTTC. Translation: CASSPGLEDEQFF.

This clonotype was counted many times. The chain joins TRBV11-2 to TRBJ1-4; weak D call: TRBD1 (5 bases). Germline CDR1 SGHAT, CDR2 FQNNGV. Between the trimmed V and J ends, which lost 5 bases and 7 bases, there was a span of 17 bases. CDR3 length: 15 residues. CDR3 coding DNA: TGTGCCAGCAGCCAAAGAGGGGCGGAAGGTGAAAAACTGTTTTTT. Protein product: CASSQRGAEGEKLFF.

This clonotype was seen at least ten times. V and J are TRBV12-3 or TRBV12-4 and TRBJ2-5; 8 bases fit TRBD2. The CDR3 runs to 16 residues. The trim removed 3 bases at V and 6 bases at J, leaving 12 bases unmatched. DNA of the CDR3: TGTGCCAGCAGTTTCCAGGGACTAGTGGGGGGAAAGACCCAGTACTTC. Its protein is CASSFQGLVGGKTQYF.

The sample holds many counts of this clonotype. The CDR3 is CASSPSTGGQILYGYTF. In DNA, the CDR3 is TGTGCCAGCTCACCATCTACAGGAGGCCAAATCCTTTATGGCTACACCTTC. This rearrangement joins TRBV18 to TRBJ1-2; TRBD1 is a possible D gene (5 bases). The CDR3 has 17 amino acids. Deletions cut 2 bases from V and 5 bases from J, with 21 bases between. The germline gives CDR1 KGHSH, CDR2 LQKENI. Supplemented by reference TRBV18 and TRBJ1-2, the full variable domain reads NAGVMQNPRHLVRRRGQEARLRCSPMKGHSHVYWYRQLPEEGLKFMVYLQKENIIDESGMPKERFSAEFPKEGPSILRIQQVVRGDSAAYFCASSPSTGGQILYGYTFGSGTRLTVV.

This clonotype was found many times. V and J are TRBV7-9 and TRBJ2-7; 9 positions agree with TRBD1. Per the germline V gene, CDR1 is SEHNR and CDR2 is FQNEAQ (reference sequence). CDR3 length: 16 amino acids. With 5 bases clipped from V and 5 bases from J, the junction kept 13 bases outside the gene matches. CDR3 coding DNA: TGTGCCAGCAGCCCCGTGCCCGGGACAGGGCTAGACGAGCAGTACTTC. It yields the protein CASSPVPGTGLDEQYF.

A few counts support this clonotype. The rearrangement links TRBV20-1 to TRBJ1-5; 7 positions match TRBD1. The CDR3 length is 14 residues. Germline V gene data show CDR1 as DFQATT and CDR2 as SNEGSKA (reference sequence). Losses at the gene ends were 0 bases for V and 4 bases for J; bases not matched to a gene: 3. The DNA for the CDR3 is TGCAGTGCTAGAGAAGACAGGGCGAATCAGCCCCAGCATTTT. Translated: CSAREDRANQPQHF.

This clonotype was recorded at least ten times. The rearrangement links TRBV24-1 to TRBJ1-2; D may be TRBD1 (6 bases). The CDR3 is 13 residues long. The V gene's germline CDR1 is KGHDR and CDR2 SFDVKD. Trimming left V 4 bases short and J 8 bases short, with 13 bases between. The CDR3 nucleotides read TGTGCCACCAGTGAATCGGACAGAAAAGGCTACACCTTC. Protein product: CATSESDRKGYTF.

There are many counts of this clonotype. The chain is built from TRBV29-1 and TRBJ1-4; TRBD1 matches at 9 bases. The CDR3 is 14 residues long. Germline V gene lookup returns CDR1 SQVTM and CDR2 ANQGSEA. Trimming took 4 bases from V and 8 from J; bases not matched to a gene: 8. CDR3 nucleotide sequence: TGCAGCGTTGGAACCGGGACAGGGTTGGAAAAACTGTTTTTT. This sequence encodes CSVGTGTGLEKLFF.

V is TRBV21-1 and J is TRBJ2-3; the table gives TRBD1 as D, unverified against the DNA. TRBV21-1 is a pseudogene segment. The CDR3 spans 14 residues. The CDR3, as DNA: TGTGCCAGCAGCAAAATGGGGGACACAGATACGCAGTATTTT. It codes for CASSKMGDTDTQYF.

This clonotype has ten or more counts. This chain uses TRBV20-1 with TRBJ1-5; TRBD1 is a possible D gene (5 bases). This CDR3 spans 15 amino acids. V dropped 6 bases and J dropped 11 bases, with 26 bases sitting between them. CDR1 and CDR2 (germline): DFQATT, SNEGSKA (reference sequence). This CDR3 is CSASGKPGREGAQHF. The CDR3 DNA reads as TGCAGTGCCAGCGGAAAACCGGGACGGGAAGGTGCCCAGCATTTT.

This clonotype was detected a few times. The chain uses TRBV7-2 and TRBJ2-7; 14 positions agree with TRBD2. The CDR3 has 14 residues. J was trimmed by 9 bases and V by 5 bases; bases with no gene match: 6. Germline V gives CDR1 SGHTA, CDR2 FQGNSA. The CDR3 is CASSTTSGGAGQYF. CDR3 nucleotides: TGTGCCAGCAGCACGACTAGCGGGGGGGCCGGGCAGTACTTC.

V gene TRBV7-9 combines with J gene TRBJ2-7; D possibly corresponds to TRBD1 (5 bases). The germline V gene has CDR1 SEHNR and CDR2 FQNEAQ (reference sequence). CDR3 length: 12 amino acids. Between the trimmed V and J ends, which lost 5 bases and 7 bases, there was a span of 12 bases. CDR3 in DNA: TGTGCCAGCAGCAACACCTCAGGGGAGCAGTACTTC. Translating gives CASSNTSGEQYF.

This clonotype was recorded a few times. The genes are TRBV7-9 and TRBJ2-1, with D perhaps assigned TRBD1 or TRBD2 (7 bases each). This CDR3 has 16 residues. Deletions cut 5 bases from V and 12 bases from J, with 26 bases between. Germline V gives CDR1 SEHNR, CDR2 FQNEAQ (reference sequence). For the CDR3, the DNA is TGTGCCAGCAGCCCCAGGGGGAGCGGGGTTTCACGGGGGCAGTTCTTC. Protein product: CASSPRGSGVSRGQFF.

This clonotype was seen many times. The V and J genes are TRBV6-5 and TRBJ1-1; D is ambiguous. V was shortened by 2 bases and J by 8 bases, with 12 bases between the two germline ends. The CDR3 is 13 amino acids. Germline V CDR1 and CDR2: MNHEY, SVGAGI. In DNA, the CDR3 is TGTGCCAGCAGTTACGGCGCTCGTGGGGAAGCTTTCTTT. Amino acids: CASSYGARGEAFF.

This clonotype was seen ten or more times. The rearrangement uses TRBV4-3 and TRBJ2-6; D remains ambiguous. Germline CDR1 LGHNA, CDR2 YSLEER. Trimming shortened V by 0 bases and J by 1 base, and 7 bases separated the two germline ends. This CDR3 comprises 16 residues. The DNA for the CDR3 is TGCGCCAGCAGCCAAGATACGTCGTCTGGGGCCAACGTCCTGACTTTC. Translating gives CASSQDTSSGANVLTF.

This clonotype was observed a handful of times. The rearrangement uses TRBV4-3 and TRBJ1-3, with D tentatively TRBD1 (5 bases). There are 17 residues in the CDR3. V lost 0 bases and J lost 0, with 12 bases in between. Germline V gene lookup returns CDR1 LGHNA and CDR2 YSLEER. This CDR3 is CASSQEYYRSSGNTIYF. The CDR3 DNA follows: TGCGCCAGCAGCCAAGAGTATTACAGGTCCTCTGGAAACACCATATATTTT.

This clonotype occurred many times. This rearrangement joins TRBV4-1 to TRBJ1-5, with 9 bases identical to TRBD1. Germline V gene sequence: CDR1 MGHRA, CDR2 YSYEKL. The CDR3 is 15 residues long. V shed 3 bases, J shed 6 bases, and the junction held 6 bases outside the gene matches. The CDR3 region has the DNA TGCGCCAGCAGCCAGGGACAGGGTCTGGGTCAGCCCCAGCATTTT. Translation: CASSQGQGLGQPQHF.

The sample holds many counts of this clonotype. The CDR3 sequence is CASGPHGTLGYTF. The DNA for the CDR3 is TGTGCTAGTGGTCCCCACGGGACGCTCGGCTACACCTTC. This sequence joins TRBV12-5 and TRBJ1-2; D is possibly TRBD1 (5 bases). V was shortened by 5 bases and J by 8 bases, with 15 bases between the two germline ends. Germline V CDR1 and CDR2: LGHNT, FRNRAP. This CDR3 region has 13 residues.

Ten or more counts support this clonotype. The chain uses TRBV20-1 and TRBJ2-7; D perhaps matches TRBD2 (7 bases). Deletions cut 3 bases from V and 7 bases from J, with 16 bases between. The CDR3 consists of 13 residues. The germline CDR1 and CDR2 sequences are DFQATT and SNEGSKA (reference sequence). CDR3 loop: CSARVGGHGEQYF. The CDR3 DNA reads as TGCAGTGCTAGGGTGGGGGGGCATGGTGAGCAGTACTTC.

The chain employs TRBV29-1 and TRBJ1-1, with TRBD1 as a possible D gene (6 bases). This CDR3 region has 14 residues. Per the germline V gene, CDR1 is SQVTM and CDR2 is ANQGSEA. V was cut by 8 bases and J by 1 base, with 17 bases left in between. The CDR3 coding sequence is TGCAGCACTTGGGAGAGGGGGGAGAACACTGAAGCTTTCTTT. Its protein is CSTWERGENTEAFF.

This clonotype was seen ten or more times. This chain connects TRBV6-5 to TRBJ2-5; TRBD2 matches at 11 bases. The CDR3 loop spans 17 amino acids. V gave up 5 bases and J gave up 0 bases; unmatched junction bases: 8. CDR1 MNHEY and CDR2 SVGAGI come from the germline V gene. CDR3: CASSRDTSGGYQETQYF. The CDR3 coding sequence is TGTGCCAGCAGTCGGGATACTAGCGGGGGATACCAAGAGACCCAGTACTTC.

This clonotype showed up just a few times. The chain carries TRBV3-1 and TRBJ2-3; 7 bases map to TRBD1. V was clipped by 4 bases and J by 4 bases; unmatched bases: 8. Germline loops: CDR1 LGHDT, CDR2 YNNKEL (reference sequence). The CDR3 has 15 residues. The CDR3 sequence is CASSPLTGIPDTQYF. The CDR3 nucleotides read TGTGCCAGCAGCCCACTGACAGGGATTCCAGATACGCAGTATTTT.

The V gene is TRBV5-4, the J gene TRBJ1-6; 7 nucleotides align to TRBD1. The CDR3 length is 14 residues. Germline V gene lookup returns CDR1 SGHNT and CDR2 YYREEE (reference sequence). J gave up 11 bases and V 4 bases, and 9 bases lay outside the gene matches. CDR3 loop: CASSQSTGDTPLHF. CDR3 nucleotides: TGTGCCAGCAGCCAATCAACAGGGGATACACCCCTCCACTTT.

This clonotype was counted between two and nine times. This chain uses TRBV3-1 with TRBJ2-1; unclear D gene. The germline gives CDR1 LGHDT, CDR2 YNNKEL (reference sequence). The CDR3 has 13 residues. Trimming left V 2 bases short and J 5 bases short, with 7 bases between. CDR3 in DNA: TGTGCCAGCAGCCAATTAGGGAACAATGAGCAGTTCTTC. It translates to CASSQLGNNEQFF.

This clonotype was observed a few times. CDR3 sequence: CASSNRQGADTQYF. In nucleotides, the CDR3 is TGTGCCAGCAGCAATAGACAGGGGGCGGATACGCAGTATTTT. The chain combines TRBV7-9 with TRBJ2-3; 10 bases align to TRBD1. With V trimmed by 5 bases and J by 6 bases, 5 bases remained unmatched. CDR1 and CDR2 from the germline V gene are SEHNR and FQNEAQ (reference sequence). This CDR3 spans 14 amino acids.

The chain carries TRBV12-3 or TRBV12-4 and TRBJ1-1; no clear D. The V end was cut by 4 bases, the J end by 1 base, with 7 bases between. The CDR3 spans 13 residues. The CDR3 sequence: CASSSDANTEAFF. DNA of the CDR3: TGTGCCAGCAGTTCGGACGCGAACACTGAAGCTTTCTTT.